This record looks at one TCR beta chain sequence and its context. The data originate from a study of control samples from healthy donors and cancer patients. Method: immunoSEQ multiplex PCR; TCRdb's copy keeps in-frame clones and lacks some. The sample contains over 100,000 clones, 90% of which appear only once. Per germline, CDR1 MDHEN and CDR2 SYDVKM. This CDR3 comprises 13 residues. V shed 6 bases and J 0 bases; nucleotides not matched to a gene: 1. The TCR comes from a human donor in good health. The donor label of this sample is uncertain. Sequences were obtained from blood. The genes are TRBV28 and TRBJ1-2; 7 bases line up with TRBD1. CDR3 nucleotides: TGTGCCAGCAGGACAGGGACTAACTATGGCTACACCTTC. Its translation is CASRTGTNYGYTF.